These 5 T cell receptor beta chains were all obtained from the same sample, sequenced in a study of PD-1 blockade in classical Hodgkin lymphoma. The time point: cycle 4 day 1 (C4D1), after more than five weeks of nivolumab. After autologous stem cell transplantation all patients relapsed, and prior brentuximab vedotin exposure differed between cohorts. Profiling relied on immunoSEQ multiplex PCR, and the TCRdb table lists in-frame clones only, not all of them. The sample includes some 86,000 clones, 90% of them seen just once. Sequencing was performed on peripheral blood mononuclear cells (PBMCs), taken before the fourth cycle of nivolumab. Receptors originate from a human donor with classical Hodgkin lymphoma.

The chain joins TRBV6-6 to TRBJ2-1; D perhaps matches TRBD2 (5 bases). Trimming removed 2 bases from V and 6 bases from J, with 11 bases in between. This CDR3 is 14 amino acids long. The V gene's germline CDR1 is MNHNY and CDR2 SVGAGI (reference sequence). The CDR3 DNA is TGTGCCAGCAGTTACGAGGGTTGGGGCAATGAGCAGTTCTTC. Residues: CASSYEGWGNEQFF.

In this sample, this clone turned up once. This chain links TRBV11-2 with TRBJ2-1; no clear D gene. This CDR3 has 11 residues. CDR1 is SGHAT and CDR2 is FQNNGV in the germline V gene. Trimming pared 5 bases from V and 10 bases from J, leaving 9 bases between. The CDR3 sequence is CASSLRQEQFF. The CDR3 DNA reads as TGTGCCAGCAGCCTCCGACAAGAGCAGTTCTTC.

The V gene is TRBV19, the J gene TRBJ2-1, with TRBD1 matching 7 bases. CDR1 is LNHDA, CDR2 SQIVND, per germline (reference sequence). The CDR3 is 14 residues long. Unmatched junction bases numbered 8, after V lost 5 bases and J lost 7 bases. Here the CDR3 reads CASSEGAGLNEQFF. The CDR3 coding sequence is TGTGCCAGTAGTGAGGGGGCAGGTTTGAATGAGCAGTTCTTC.

The chain couples TRBV5-8 to TRBJ1-5; the D gene is possibly TRBD1 (5 bases). Germline values: CDR1 SGHTS, CDR2 YDEGEE. Trimming cost V 0 bases and J 1 base, with 11 bases left between them. The CDR3 loop spans 16 amino acids. CDR3 DNA: TGTGCCAGCAGCTTGGAGCCGGGGCTGAGCAATCAGCCCCAGCATTTT. It yields the protein CASSLEPGLSNQPQHF.

The chain employs TRBV5-6 and TRBJ2-5, with D uncertain. This CDR3 region has 13 residues. Trimming left V 1 base short and J 1 base short, with 5 bases between. Germline V gives CDR1 SGHDT, CDR2 YYEEEE. Here the CDR3 reads CASSLLGQETQYF. DNA of the CDR3: TGTGCCAGCAGCTTGCTGGGCCAAGAGACCCAGTACTTC.